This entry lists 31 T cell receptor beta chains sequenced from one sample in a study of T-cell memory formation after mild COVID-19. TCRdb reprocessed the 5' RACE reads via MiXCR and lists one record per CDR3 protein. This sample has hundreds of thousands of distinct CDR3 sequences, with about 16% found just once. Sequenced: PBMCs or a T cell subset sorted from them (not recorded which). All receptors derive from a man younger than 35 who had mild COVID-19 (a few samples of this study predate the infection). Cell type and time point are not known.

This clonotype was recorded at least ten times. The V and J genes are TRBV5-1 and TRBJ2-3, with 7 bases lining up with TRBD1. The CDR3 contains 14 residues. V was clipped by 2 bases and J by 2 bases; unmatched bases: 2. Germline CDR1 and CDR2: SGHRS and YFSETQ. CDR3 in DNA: TGCGCCAGCAGCTTAGGACAGGACACAGATACGCAGTATTTT. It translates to CASSLGQDTDTQYF.

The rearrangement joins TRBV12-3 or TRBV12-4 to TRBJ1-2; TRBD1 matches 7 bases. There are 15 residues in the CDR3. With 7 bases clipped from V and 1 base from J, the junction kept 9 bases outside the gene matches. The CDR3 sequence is CASTYGPGGNYGYTF. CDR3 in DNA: TGTGCCAGCACTTACGGGCCAGGGGGTAACTATGGCTACACCTTC.

CDR3 sequence reads: CASSSGDDASGANVLTF. The CDR3 DNA sequence: TGTGCCAGCAGTTCGGGGGATGATGCCTCTGGGGCCAACGTCCTGACTTTC. The V and J genes are TRBV6-6 and TRBJ2-6; D might be TRBD2 (6 bases). V was trimmed by 4 bases and J by 0 bases, leaving 13 bases between them. This CDR3 is 17 amino acids long. Germline V lookup: CDR1 MNHNY, CDR2 SVGAGI (reference sequence).

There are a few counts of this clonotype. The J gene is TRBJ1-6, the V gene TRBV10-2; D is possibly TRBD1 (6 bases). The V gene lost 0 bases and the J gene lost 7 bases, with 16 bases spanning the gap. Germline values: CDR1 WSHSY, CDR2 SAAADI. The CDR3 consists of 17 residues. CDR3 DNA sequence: TGCGCCAGCAGTGAGTCTGGTGGGGGCGCAGACAATTCACCCCTCCACTTT. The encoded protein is CASSESGGGADNSPLHF.

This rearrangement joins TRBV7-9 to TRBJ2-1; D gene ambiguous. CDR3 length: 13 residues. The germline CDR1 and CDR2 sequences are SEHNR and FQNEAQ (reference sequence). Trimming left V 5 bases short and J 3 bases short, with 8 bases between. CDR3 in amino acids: CASSAEYYNEQFF. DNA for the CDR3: TGTGCCAGCAGCGCGGAGTACTACAATGAGCAGTTCTTC. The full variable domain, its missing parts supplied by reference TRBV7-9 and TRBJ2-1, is DTGVSQNPRHKITKRGQNVTFRCDPISEHNRLYWYRQTLGQGPEFLTYFQNEAQLEKSRLLSDRFSAERPKGSFSTLEIQRTEQGDSAMYLCASSAEYYNEQFFGPGTRLTVL.

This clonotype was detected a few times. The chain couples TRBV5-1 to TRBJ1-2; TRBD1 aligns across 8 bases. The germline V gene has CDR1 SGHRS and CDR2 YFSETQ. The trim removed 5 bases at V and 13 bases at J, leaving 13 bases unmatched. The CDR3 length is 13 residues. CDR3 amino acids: CASSIDRGMLLTF. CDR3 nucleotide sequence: TGCGCCAGCAGTATAGACAGGGGTATGCTGCTCACCTTC.

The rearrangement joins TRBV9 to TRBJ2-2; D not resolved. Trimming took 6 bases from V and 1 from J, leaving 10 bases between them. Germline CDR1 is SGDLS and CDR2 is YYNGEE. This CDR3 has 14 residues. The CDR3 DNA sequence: TGTGCCAGCAAAAGGGCACAGAACACCGGGGAGCTGTTTTTT. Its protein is CASKRAQNTGELFF.

CDR3 residues: CANLDRVEAFF. DNA for the CDR3: TGTGCCAACCTGGACAGGGTTGAAGCTTTCTTT. The J gene is TRBJ1-1, the V gene TRBV27; 8 positions match TRBD1. The CDR3 runs 11 residues. Germline values: CDR1 MNHEY, CDR2 SMNVEV (reference sequence). V was clipped by 10 bases and J by 7 bases; unmatched bases: 5.

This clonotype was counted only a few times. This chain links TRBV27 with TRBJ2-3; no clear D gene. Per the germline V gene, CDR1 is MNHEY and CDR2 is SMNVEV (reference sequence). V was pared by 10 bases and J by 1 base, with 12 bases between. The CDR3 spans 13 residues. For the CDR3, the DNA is TGTGCCACTCGATACCTTGGCACAGATACGCAGTATTTT. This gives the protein CATRYLGTDTQYF.

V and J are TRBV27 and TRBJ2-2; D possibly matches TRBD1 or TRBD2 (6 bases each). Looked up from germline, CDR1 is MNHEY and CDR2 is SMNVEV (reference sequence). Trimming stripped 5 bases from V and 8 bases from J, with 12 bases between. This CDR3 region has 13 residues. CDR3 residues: CASSRGEAGELFF. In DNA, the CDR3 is TGTGCCAGCAGTAGGGGGGAGGCTGGGGAGCTGTTTTTT.

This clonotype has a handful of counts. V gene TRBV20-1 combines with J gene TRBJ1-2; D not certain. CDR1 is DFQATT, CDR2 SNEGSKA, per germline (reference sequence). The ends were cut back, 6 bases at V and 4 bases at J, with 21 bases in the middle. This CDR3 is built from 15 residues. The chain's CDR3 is CSAPPVVGLGYGYTF. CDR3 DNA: TGCAGTGCGCCCCCTGTTGTCGGGTTAGGCTATGGCTACACCTTC.

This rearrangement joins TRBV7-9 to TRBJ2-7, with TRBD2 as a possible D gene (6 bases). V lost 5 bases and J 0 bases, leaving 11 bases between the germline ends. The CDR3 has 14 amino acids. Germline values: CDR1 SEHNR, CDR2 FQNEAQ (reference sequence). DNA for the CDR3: TGTGCCAGCAGCCCCGGGACTCCCTCCTACGAGCAGTACTTC. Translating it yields CASSPGTPSYEQYF.

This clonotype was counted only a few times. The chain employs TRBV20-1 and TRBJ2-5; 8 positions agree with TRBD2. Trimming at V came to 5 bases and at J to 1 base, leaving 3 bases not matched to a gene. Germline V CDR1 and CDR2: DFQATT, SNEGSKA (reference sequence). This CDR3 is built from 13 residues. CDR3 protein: CSAVAGTQETQYF. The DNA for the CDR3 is TGCAGTGCTGTAGCGGGGACCCAAGAGACCCAGTACTTC.

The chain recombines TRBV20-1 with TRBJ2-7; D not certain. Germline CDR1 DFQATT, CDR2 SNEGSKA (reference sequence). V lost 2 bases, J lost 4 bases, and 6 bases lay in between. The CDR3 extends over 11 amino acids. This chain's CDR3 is CSARQFYEQYV. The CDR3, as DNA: TGCAGTGCTAGACAGTTTTACGAGCAGTACGTC.

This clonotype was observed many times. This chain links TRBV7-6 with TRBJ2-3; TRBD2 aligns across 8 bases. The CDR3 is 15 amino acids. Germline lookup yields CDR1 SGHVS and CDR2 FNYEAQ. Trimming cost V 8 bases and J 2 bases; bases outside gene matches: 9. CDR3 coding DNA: TGTGCCAGCTCCGGGAGGGGACCAGCCACAGATACGCAGTATTTT. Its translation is CASSGRGPATDTQYF.

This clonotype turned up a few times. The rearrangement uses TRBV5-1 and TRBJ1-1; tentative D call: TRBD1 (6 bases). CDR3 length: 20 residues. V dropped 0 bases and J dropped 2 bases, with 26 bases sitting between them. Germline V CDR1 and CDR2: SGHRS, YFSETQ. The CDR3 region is CASSLEAVRGPSKRNTEAFF. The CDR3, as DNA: TGCGCCAGCAGCTTGGAGGCCGTCAGGGGTCCCTCAAAAAGAAACACTGAAGCTTTCTTT.

CDR3 amino acids: CASSPRAGRNTEAFF. CDR3 in DNA: TGTGCCAGCAGTCCGCGGGCAGGGCGAAACACTGAAGCTTTCTTT. The rearrangement uses TRBV25-1 and TRBJ1-1, with D possibly matching TRBD1 (5 bases). The CDR3 loop spans 15 amino acids. V gave up 5 bases and J gave up 2 bases, with 15 bases separating them. CDR1 is MGHDK, CDR2 SYGVNS, per germline.

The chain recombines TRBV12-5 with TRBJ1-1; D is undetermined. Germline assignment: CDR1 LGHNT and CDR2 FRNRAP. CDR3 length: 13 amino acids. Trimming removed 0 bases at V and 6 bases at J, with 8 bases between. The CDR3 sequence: CASGLVERAEAFF. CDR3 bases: TGTGCTAGTGGTTTGGTAGAAAGAGCTGAAGCTTTCTTT.

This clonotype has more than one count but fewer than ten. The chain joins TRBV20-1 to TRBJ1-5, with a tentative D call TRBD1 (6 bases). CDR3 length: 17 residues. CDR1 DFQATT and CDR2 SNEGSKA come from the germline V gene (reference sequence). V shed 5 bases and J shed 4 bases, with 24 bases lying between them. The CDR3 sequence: CSALKILRTARNQPQHF. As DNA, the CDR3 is TGCAGTGCTCTGAAGATACTAAGGACAGCCCGTAATCAGCCCCAGCATTTT.

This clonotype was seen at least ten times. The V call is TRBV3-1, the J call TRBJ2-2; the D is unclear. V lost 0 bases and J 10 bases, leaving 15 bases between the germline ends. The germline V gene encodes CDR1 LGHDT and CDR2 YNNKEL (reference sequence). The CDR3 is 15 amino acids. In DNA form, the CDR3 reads TGTGCCAGCAGCCAAGACAGGCTGGAGAACGTGGAGCTGTTTTTT. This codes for CASSQDRLENVELFF.

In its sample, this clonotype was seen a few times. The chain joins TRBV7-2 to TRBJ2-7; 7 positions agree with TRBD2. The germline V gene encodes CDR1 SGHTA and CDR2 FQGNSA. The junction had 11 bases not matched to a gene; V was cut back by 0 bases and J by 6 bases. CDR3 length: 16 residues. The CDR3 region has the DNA TGTGCCAGCAGCTTAGCCCCCGGCGGCGGGGGTGGCGAGCAGTACTTC. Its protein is CASSLAPGGGGGEQYF.

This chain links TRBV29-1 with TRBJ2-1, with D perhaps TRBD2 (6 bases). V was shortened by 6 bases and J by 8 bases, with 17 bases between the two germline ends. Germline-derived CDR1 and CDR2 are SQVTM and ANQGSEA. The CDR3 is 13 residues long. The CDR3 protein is CSVDGGLGDEQFF. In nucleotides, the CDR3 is TGCAGCGTCGACGGGGGTTTAGGCGATGAGCAGTTCTTC.

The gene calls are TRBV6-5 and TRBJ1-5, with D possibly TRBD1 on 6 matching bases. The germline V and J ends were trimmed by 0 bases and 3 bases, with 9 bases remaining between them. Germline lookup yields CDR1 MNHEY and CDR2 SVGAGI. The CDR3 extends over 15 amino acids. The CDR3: CASSYSRGNNQPQHF. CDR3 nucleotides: TGTGCCAGCAGTTACTCAAGGGGGAACAATCAGCCCCAGCATTTT.

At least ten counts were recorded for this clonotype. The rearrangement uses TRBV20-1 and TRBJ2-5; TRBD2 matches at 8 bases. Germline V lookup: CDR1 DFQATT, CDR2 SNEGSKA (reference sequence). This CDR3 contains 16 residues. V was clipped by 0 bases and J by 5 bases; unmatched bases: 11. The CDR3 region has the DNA TGCAGTGCTAGAGATCGACCGGGGGGGCCTAGTGAGACCCAGTACTTC. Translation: CSARDRPGGPSETQYF.

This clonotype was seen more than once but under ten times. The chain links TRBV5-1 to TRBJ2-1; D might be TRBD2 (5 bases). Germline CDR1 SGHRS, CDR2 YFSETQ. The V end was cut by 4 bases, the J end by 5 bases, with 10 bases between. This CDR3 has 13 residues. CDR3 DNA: TGCGCCAGCAGCAGCGGACGCAACAATGAGCAGTTCTTC. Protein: CASSSGRNNEQFF.

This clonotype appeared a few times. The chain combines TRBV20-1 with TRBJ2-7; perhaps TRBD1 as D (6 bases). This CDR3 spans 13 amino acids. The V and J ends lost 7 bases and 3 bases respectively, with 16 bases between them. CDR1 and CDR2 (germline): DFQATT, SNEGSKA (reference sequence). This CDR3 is CSGLPGQHYEQYF. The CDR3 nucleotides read TGCAGTGGGTTGCCCGGACAGCACTACGAGCAGTACTTC.

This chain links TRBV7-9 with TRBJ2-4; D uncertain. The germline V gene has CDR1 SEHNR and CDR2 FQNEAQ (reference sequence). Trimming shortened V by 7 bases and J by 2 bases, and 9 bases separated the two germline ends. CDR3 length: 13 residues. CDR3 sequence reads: CASTPLSKNIQYF. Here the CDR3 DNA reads TGTGCCAGCACCCCTCTGTCCAAAAACATTCAGTACTTC.

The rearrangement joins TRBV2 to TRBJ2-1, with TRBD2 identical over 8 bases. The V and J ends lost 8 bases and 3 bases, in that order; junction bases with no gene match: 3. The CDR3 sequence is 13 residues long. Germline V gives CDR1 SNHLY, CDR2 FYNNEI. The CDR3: CASGTSRYNEQFF. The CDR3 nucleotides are TGTGCCAGCGGGACTAGTCGCTACAATGAGCAGTTCTTC. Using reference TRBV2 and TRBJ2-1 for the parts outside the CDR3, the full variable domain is EPEVTQTPSHQVTQMGQEVILRCVPISNHLYFYWYRQILGQKVEFLVSFYNNEISEKSEIFDDQFSVERPDGSNFTLKIRSTKLEDSAMYFCASGTSRYNEQFFGPGTRLTVL.

The CDR3 loop reads CASSLWGRGLSGYTF. The DNA of the CDR3 is TGTGCCAGCAGCTTATGGGGCAGGGGGCTGAGTGGCTACACCTTC. V is TRBV7-2 and J is TRBJ1-2, with 8 bases fitting TRBD1. The germline V gene encodes CDR1 SGHTA and CDR2 FQGNSA. CDR3 length equals 15 residues. Germline trimming cut 2 bases from V and 7 bases from J; bases unmatched to any gene: 9.

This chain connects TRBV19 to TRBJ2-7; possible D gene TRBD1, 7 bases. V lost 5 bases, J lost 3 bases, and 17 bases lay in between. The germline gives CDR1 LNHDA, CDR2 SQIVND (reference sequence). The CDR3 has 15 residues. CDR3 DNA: TGTGCCAGTAGTTCAACTTCAGGGGGGTACTACGAGCAGTACTTC. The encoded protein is CASSSTSGGYYEQYF.

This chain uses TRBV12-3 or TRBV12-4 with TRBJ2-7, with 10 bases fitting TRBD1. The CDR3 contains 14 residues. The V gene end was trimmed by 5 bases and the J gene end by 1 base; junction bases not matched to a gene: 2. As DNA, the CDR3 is TGTGCCAGCAGTAGACAGGGGGCTTCCTACGAGCAGTACGTC. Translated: CASSRQGASYEQYV.